This entry lists 4 T cell receptor beta chains sequenced from one sample in a study of response to subunit inactivated influenza vaccine. TCRdb independently ran MiXCR on the RT-PCR reads; one entry per CDR3 protein. The repertoire includes about 310,000 distinct CDR3 sequences, about 20% of them detected once, and 10% sits in the top ten. Sample: PBMCs from blood, taken less than 22 months after vaccination. The source of these receptors is a man between 50 and 75 years old who received an inactivated influenza vaccine.

The CDR3 here is CSATHRGTMNTEAFF. The CDR3 nucleotides read TGCAGTGCGACACACAGGGGGACTATGAACACTGAAGCTTTCTTT. This chain uses TRBV20-1 with TRBJ1-1; 8 nucleotides align to TRBD1. This CDR3 is 15 amino acids long. Germline CDR1 DFQATT, CDR2 SNEGSKA (reference sequence). Losses at the gene ends were 6 bases for V and 0 bases for J; bases not matched to a gene: 9.

The chain combines TRBV7-9 with TRBJ2-1; the match to TRBD2 covers 9 bases. The germline CDR1 and CDR2 sequences are SEHNR and FQNEAQ (reference sequence). With 4 bases clipped from V and 9 bases from J, the junction kept 7 bases outside the gene matches. CDR3 length: 14 residues. CDR3: CASSSGGLAAEQFF. As DNA, the CDR3 is TGTGCCAGCAGCTCAGGGGGACTAGCTGCTGAGCAGTTCTTC.

The chain employs TRBV24-1 and TRBJ2-7; 7 bases align to TRBD1. The CDR3 covers 15 residues. V dropped 1 base and J dropped 5; count of bases not matched to a gene: 7. Germline lookup yields CDR1 KGHDR and CDR2 SFDVKD. CDR3 loop: CATSDFGRGKNEQYF. The CDR3 bases are TGTGCCACCAGTGATTTTGGCAGGGGGAAAAACGAGCAGTACTTC.

The V gene is TRBV29-1, the J gene TRBJ1-1, with unresolved D. The germline V and J ends were trimmed by 6 bases and 4 bases, with 15 bases remaining between them. The CDR3 consists of 13 residues. From germline, CDR1 is SQVTM and CDR2 ANQGSEA. CDR3 amino acids: CSVVVTRGTEAFF. Written as DNA, the CDR3 is TGCAGCGTCGTTGTTACGCGGGGCACTGAAGCTTTCTTT.